A selection of T cell receptor beta chains follows, all from one sample in a study of cytomegalovirus exposure and HLA in healthy donors. Using immunoSEQ multiplex PCR, the repertoire was profiled, and TCRdb retains in-frame clones only, with some absent. The table has around 150,000 clones, 55% to 80% seen once; the top ten hold 6% to 8.5%. Source material: PBMCs. These receptors were taken from a woman in her sixties or seventies in good health and CMV-seropositive. Both conserved end residues are part of each CDR3. D genes are given only for firm matches. Clone sizes are given selectively: once, few, many, or a class where the clone is expanded.

- TRBJ2-7 14 TRBV6-5 - TGTGCCAGCAGTTACTCGAAGGACAGTCTCGAGCAGTACTTC CASSYSKDSLEQYF
few TRBJ2-7 15 TRBV19 TRBD2 TGTGCCAGTAGTTCGACTAGCGGGACCTATGGGGAGCAGTACTTC CASSSTSGTYGEQYF
- TRBJ2-2 19 TRBV4-1 TRBD2 TGCGCCAGCAGCCAAGTGTACGGACTGACTAGCGGGAACACCGGGGAGCTGTTTTTT CASSQVYGLTSGNTGELFF
- TRBJ2-7 16 TRBV7-2 - TGTGCCAGCAGCTTCGCGGCGGGAGAGGGGGTTACAGGGCAGTACTTC CASSFAAGEGVTGQYF
- TRBJ1-1 11 TRBV5-1 TRBD1 TGCGCCAGCAGCTCGGACAGGGAGGCTTTCTTT CASSSDREAFF
- TRBJ1-1 15 TRBV5-1 - TGCGCCAGCAGCTTAATAATCGGACAGAACACTGAAGCTTTCTTT CASSLIIGQNTEAFF
- TRBJ2-4 16 TRBV6-6 - TGTGCCAGCAGTTACGCGGGTGGAGTAGCCAAAAACATTCAGTACTTC CASSYAGGVAKNIQYF
few TRBJ1-2 15 TRBV4-2 - TGTGCCAGCAGCCAAGATGGGAGGGGTGGGTATGGCTACACCTTC CASSQDGRGGYGYTF
- TRBJ2-3 17 TRBV9 TRBD2 TGTGCCGGCAGCGTAGCTCGGGCTAGCGGGGGCACAGATACGCAGTATTTT CAGSVARASGGTDTQYF
- TRBJ1-1 13 TRBV29-1 TRBD1 TGCAGCGTTGAGAGGGACAGGAACACTGAAGCTTTCTTT CSVERDRNTEAFF
- TRBJ2-3 14 TRBV2 - TGTGCCAGCAGGGGAGGACTGGCCTCAGATACGCAGTATTTT CASRGGLASDTQYF
- TRBJ1-1 14 TRBV11-2 TRBD1 TGTGCCAGCAGCCCGACAGGGAGTTGGACTGAAGCTTTCTTT CASSPTGSWTEAFF
- TRBJ2-5 15 TRBV4-3 - TGCGCCAGCAGCCAAGGTCTGTTCCCGGTTGAGACCCAGTACTTC CASSQGLFPVETQYF
once TRBJ2-7 15 TRBV2 - TGTGCCGGGTCCCGAAAGGGCGGGGACTCCTACGAGCAGTACTTC CAGSRKGGDSYEQYF
- TRBJ2-7 14 TRBV4-1 TRBD1 TGCGCCAGCAGCCCCGGGGACAGCACCTACGAGCAGTACTTC CASSPGDSTYEQYF
- TRBJ2-1 14 TRBV4-3 - TGCGCCAGCAGCCAAGTAACAGGGTACAATGAGCAGTTCTTC CASSQVTGYNEQFF
- TRBJ1-2 15 TRBV10-3 TRBD1 TGTGCCATCAGTGAGTCCGAAGACAGGGCCTATGGCTACACCTTC CAISESEDRAYGYTF
- TRBJ2-6 19 TRBV4-3 TRBD2 TGCGCCAGCAGCCAAGATAGAATAGCGGGAGGGGATGGGGCCAACGTCCTGACTTTC CASSQDRIAGGDGANVLTF
- TRBJ2-3 18 TRBV5-4 - TGTGCCAGCAGCTTGGCCAAAGGGGCAGGGATTGTTTCAGATACGCAGTATTTT CASSLAKGAGIVSDTQYF
few TRBJ2-1 16 TRBV9 - TGTGCCAGCAGCGCCAAAACCGGGACAAACTACAATGAGCAGTTCTTC CASSAKTGTNYNEQFF
- TRBJ2-7 15 TRBV5-1 TRBD2 TGCGCCAGCAGGGAACTAGCGGGAAACGTTTACGAGCAGTACTTC CASRELAGNVYEQYF
- TRBJ2-7 15 TRBV7-8 TRBD2 TGTGCCAGCAGCCCACGGGAGGGGAGTTCCTACGAGCAGTACTTC CASSPREGSSYEQYF
few TRBJ1-2 12 TRBV28 - TGTGCCAGCAGTGGCAGGGGATTTGGCTACACCTTC CASSGRGFGYTF
- TRBJ2-1 15 TRBV28 - TGTGCCAGCAGCAACTTGGAAGGGGGGGCCAATGAGCAGTTCTTC CASSNLEGGANEQFF
- TRBJ1-5 14 TRBV18 - TGTGCCAGCTCACCCGGTTTAGGCAATCAGCCCCAGCATTTT CASSPGLGNQPQHF
- TRBJ1-5 13 TRBV6-5 - TGTGCCAGCCGGAGGGGATTGGGCCAGCCCCAGCATTTT CASRRGLGQPQHF
- TRBJ1-5 16 TRBV7-2 - TGTGCCAGCAGCTTAGTTGGAGGGGTCAGCAATCAGCCCCAGCATTTT CASSLVGGVSNQPQHF
- TRBJ1-4 14 TRBV2 TRBD1 TGTGCCGGCAACAGACAGGGATGGGGTGAAAAACTGTTTTTT CAGNRQGWGEKLFF
- TRBJ2-1 16 TRBV28 TRBD2 TGTGCCAGCAGTTCGACAGCGGGAGTCTCCTACAATGAGCAGTTCTTC CASSSTAGVSYNEQFF
- TRBJ1-1 14 TRBV18 - TGTGCCAGCTCACCCCCCGGCGGCAACACTGAAGCTTTCTTT CASSPPGGNTEAFF
- TRBJ1-3 14 TRBV27 - TGTGCCAGCAGTTTAAGGGGCTCTGGAAACACCATATATTTT CASSLRGSGNTIYF
once TRBJ2-7 14 TRBV28 TRBD2 TGTGCCAGCCGAAGCGGGAGGGCCGGTAGGGAGCAGTACTTC CASRSGRAGREQYF
- TRBJ1-1 17 TRBV23-1 TRBD1 TGCGCCAGCAGCTACCCTTCCGACAGGGCGCGGAACACTGAAGCTTTCTTT CASSYPSDRARNTEAFF
- TRBJ2-7 17 TRBV9 TRBD2 TGTGCCAGCAGCGTAGCGGCCGCGGCTAGCGGGAGAAACGAGCAGTACTTC CASSVAAAASGRNEQYF
- TRBJ1-5 17 TRBV27 TRBD1 TGTGCCAGCAGTTTACTTGGGGGACAGGGTAGCAATCAGCCCCAGCATTTT CASSLLGGQGSNQPQHF
- TRBJ2-1 14 TRBV10-1 TRBD2 TGCGCCAGCAGTCCGGCGGGAGGGCCCGGTGAGCAGTTCTTC CASSPAGGPGEQFF
- TRBJ1-1 15 TRBV6-5 - TGTGCCAGCAGTTACTCGCACAGGGTCGGCACTGAAGCTTTCTTT CASSYSHRVGTEAFF
- TRBJ2-1 12 TRBV2 TRBD1 TGTGCCAGCGGGGGACAGCGCAATGAGCAGTTCTTC CASGGQRNEQFF
- TRBJ2-7 15 TRBV5-1 TRBD2 TGCGCCAGCAGCTTGCTGGCTAGCGGTTCCTACGAGCAGTACTTC CASSLLASGSYEQYF
- TRBJ2-4 13 TRBV10-3 TRBD2 TGTGCCATCAGTGATTCTAGCCGGGAGGATGTCTACTTC CAISDSSREDVYF
- TRBJ2-5 20 TRBV27 TRBD2 TGTGCCAGCGGGGAGCGTTGGACTAGCGGGAAACATGGGACTCAAGAGACCCAGTACTTC CASGERWTSGKHGTQETQYF
few TRBJ1-1 14 TRBV2 - TGTGCCAGCAGTGAGTATCGGGGGGATACTGAAGCTTTCTTT CASSEYRGDTEAFF
- TRBJ1-1 14 TRBV7-9 - TGTGCCAGCAGCTTATCTTCTGGCACCCCCGAGGGTTTCTTT CASSLSSGTPEGFF
- TRBJ2-1 15 TRBV7-9 TRBD1 TGTGCCAGCAGCTTCGGGGACAGGGGGCAGGGTGAGCAGTTCTTC CASSFGDRGQGEQFF
- TRBJ1-1 15 TRBV28 - TGTGCCAGCAGTCCGACGGGGCCGGGGGGCACTGAAGCTTTCTTT CASSPTGPGGTEAFF
- TRBJ1-4 14 TRBV6-1 TRBD1 TGTGCCAGCAAATCGACAGGGGAAAATGAAAAACTGTTTTTT CASKSTGENEKLFF
- TRBJ2-3 15 TRBV6-1 - TGTGCCAGCAGCGAGACCCTGCAGGGCGGAGATACGCAGTATTTT CASSETLQGGDTQYF
few TRBJ2-7 15 TRBV27 - TGTGCCAGCAGTGTAAATGGGGAGGACTCCTACGAGCAGTACTTC CASSVNGEDSYEQYF
- TRBJ2-7 15 TRBV18 TRBD1 TGTGCCAGCTCACCACGGACAGGGGGGATTTACGAGCAGTACTTC CASSPRTGGIYEQYF
- TRBJ2-1 12 TRBV2 - TGTGCCAGCACCGATATTAGATTTCAGCAGTTCTTC CASTDIRFQQFF
- TRBJ2-7 16 TRBV28 TRBD1 TGTGCCAGCATACCCCTCCTAGGACAGGGGGCCGCCGAGCAGTACTTC CASIPLLGQGAAEQYF
- TRBJ2-4 14 TRBV27 TRBD2 TGTGCCAGCAGCCCCGGGACTAGCGGGATCATTCAGTACTTC CASSPGTSGIIQYF
- TRBJ2-7 14 TRBV30 TRBD2 TGTGCCTGGGGACTAGCGGGGGGCTCCTACGAGCAGTACTTC CAWGLAGGSYEQYF
- TRBJ2-1 15 TRBV9 TRBD2 TGTGCCAGCAGCGTCGTACTAGCGGGAATAGATGAGCAGTTCTTC CASSVVLAGIDEQFF
few TRBJ2-7 13 TRBV29-1 TRBD2 TGCAGCGTCGGGACTAGCGGGCGGTGGGAGCAGTACTTC CSVGTSGRWEQYF
few TRBJ2-1 14 TRBV25-1 - TGTGCCAGCAGTGATTTTGCGGGACGGAGTGAGCAGTTCTTC CASSDFAGRSEQFF
- TRBJ2-1 15 TRBV5-4 - TGTGCCAGCAGCCCCGTCGGAAGGGGTTTCAATGAGCAGTTCTTC CASSPVGRGFNEQFF
few TRBJ1-4 15 TRBV25-1 - TGTGCCAGCAGTGAAATCGGTGCAACTAATGAAAAACTGTTTTTT CASSEIGATNEKLFF
- TRBJ2-3 19 TRBV2 TRBD2 TGTGCCAGCAGTTTCCGCTCACTAGCGGGAGTAGGGGTGTCAGATACGCAGTATTTT CASSFRSLAGVGVSDTQYF